The source of this TCR beta chain is a study of shared clonotypes between healthy human individuals. Germline V lookup: CDR1 KGHSH, CDR2 LQKENI. Losses at the gene ends were 4 bases for V and 5 bases for J; bases not matched to a gene: 7. The CDR3 sequence is 14 residues long. Clones were read by immunoSEQ multiplex PCR, and TCRdb kept only the in-frame ones, dropping some. The sample includes a few million clones, approximately 95% seen only once; the top ten take 0.39%. Sequenced sample: naive CD4+ T cells from PBMCs. Described subset: CD45RA+ positively selected. This receptor was taken from a man in his late teens or twenties in good health. Some clones in this sample may be carry-over from other donors' samples. The chain links TRBV18 to TRBJ2-7, with 8 nucleotides matching TRBD2. Here the CDR3 DNA reads TGTGCCAGCTCACTGCGGGCACTAGCGGACGAGCAGTACTTC. It is translated as CASSLRALADEQYF.